A single sample gave rise to the 9 T cell receptor beta chains below, sequenced in a study of vaccination effects on CD4 cells after COVID-19. Produced via immunoSEQ multiplex PCR; TCRdb's table is partial and in-frame only. This sample has more than 11,000 clones, with around three quarters found just once. The antigens for these receptors are not known. With the ViraFEST assay, the study expanded antigen-specific CD4+ T cells using viral peptide pools, then sequenced them. Following an approximately eleven-day culture, CD4+ T cells were purified. Everyone in the study got two shots of either the BNT162b2 or mRNA-1273 vaccine. The sequences come from CD4+ T cells from PBMCs cultured with SARS-CoV-2 spike peptides, collected after COVID-19 vaccination. The receptors were gathered from a human donor who received a COVID-19 vaccine.

DNA of the CDR3: TGTGCCTGGAGTAAGGGGGCAGGTCTCGATACGCAGTATTTT. Protein: CAWSKGAGLDTQYF. The chain uses TRBV30 and TRBJ2-3; TRBD1 agrees at 7 bases. CDR3 length: 14 amino acids. The V gene end was trimmed by 2 bases and the J gene end by 6 bases; junction bases not matched to a gene: 8. In germline, CDR1 is GTSNPN, CDR2 SVGIG (reference sequence). The full variable domain, its missing parts supplied by reference TRBV30 and TRBJ2-3, is SQTIHQWPATLVQPVGSPLSLECTVEGTSNPNLYWYRQAAGRGLQLLFYSVGIGQISSEVPQNLSASRPQDRQFILSSKKLLLSDSGFYLCAWSKGAGLDTQYFGPGTRLTVL.

This clone turned up a few times. The CDR3 bases are TGCGCCAGCAGCCAGGGGACTCTAACGAGCTCCTATAATTCACCCCTCCACTTT. Protein product: CASSQGTLTSSYNSPLHF. This chain connects TRBV4-1 to TRBJ1-6; D possibly corresponds to TRBD1 (5 bases). Germline V gene sequence: CDR1 MGHRA, CDR2 YSYEKL. Trimming removed 3 bases at V and 0 bases at J, with 15 bases between. The CDR3 runs 18 residues.

This CDR3 reads CASSQGTAYNQPQHF. DNA for the CDR3: TGTGCCAGCAGCCAAGGGACAGCTTACAATCAGCCCCAGCATTTT. The chain has TRBV3-1 (or the pseudogene TRBV3-2) and TRBJ1-5, with a possible D match to TRBD1 (6 bases). V was clipped by 1 base and J by 3 bases, with 10 bases between them. Germline V CDR1 and CDR2: LGHDT, YNNKEL (reference sequence). CDR3 length: 15 residues.

The CDR3 sequence: CASSLNGAGAYEQYF. The CDR3 nucleotides are TGTGCCAGCAGCTTAAACGGTGCCGGGGCCTACGAGCAGTACTTC. The chain has TRBV7-3 and TRBJ2-7; the D gene is possibly TRBD2 (5 bases). CDR3 length: 15 residues. Germline-derived CDR1 and CDR2 are SGHTA and FQGTGA. Trimming removed 1 base at V and 2 bases at J, with 12 bases between.

V gene TRBV11-2 combines with J gene TRBJ2-3, with a possible D match to TRBD2 (5 bases). Germline assignment: CDR1 SGHAT and CDR2 FQNNGV. Trimming pared 4 bases from V and 5 bases from J, leaving 13 bases between. This CDR3 is built from 14 residues. The CDR3 spells CASSSGPREDTQYF. The DNA for the CDR3 is TGTGCCAGCAGCTCCGGGCCCCGGGAAGATACGCAGTATTTT.

The CDR3 DNA follows: TGTGCCAGCAGTTCCCAGGGGGCCGTCTACGAGCAGTACTTC. Its translation is CASSSQGAVYEQYF. The genes are TRBV6-6 and TRBJ2-7; 8 bases agree with TRBD1. Trimming cost V 4 bases and J 3 bases; bases outside gene matches: 5. The CDR3 has 14 amino acids. The V gene's germline CDR1 is MNHNY and CDR2 SVGAGI (reference sequence).

This clone is a singleton in its sample. The chain recombines TRBV7-9 with TRBJ1-1, with 7 bases lining up with TRBD1. Germline CDR1 and CDR2: SEHNR and FQNEAQ (reference sequence). J lost 5 bases, V lost 0 bases, and 6 bases had no gene match. This CDR3 has 15 residues. The CDR3 loop is CASSLAGGGWTEAFF. CDR3 DNA: TGTGCCAGCAGCTTAGCAGGGGGCGGTTGGACTGAAGCTTTCTTT.

This clone has a single count. The chain has TRBV20-1 and TRBJ2-7, with D perhaps TRBD1 or TRBD2 (6 bases each). Germline V lookup: CDR1 DFQATT, CDR2 SNEGSKA (reference sequence). The CDR3 loop spans 13 amino acids. Deletions cut 3 bases from V and 3 bases from J, with 12 bases between. The CDR3 bases are TGCAGTGCTAGTACGGGGGCCGGCTACGAGCAGTACTTC. This sequence encodes CSASTGAGYEQYF.

The chain couples TRBV5-1 to TRBJ2-7; D is ambiguous. V shed 4 bases and J shed 3 bases, with 11 bases lying between them. This CDR3 has 13 residues. Germline CDR1 and CDR2: SGHRS and YFSETQ. This chain's CDR3 is CASSVDGHYEQYF. The DNA for the CDR3 is TGCGCCAGCAGCGTGGACGGCCACTACGAGCAGTACTTC.